One and the same sample provided the 2 T cell receptor beta chains below, sequenced in a study of CD8 T cells in ankylosing spondylitis. Via MiXCR, TCRdb re-called the 5' RACE reads, giving one row per CDR3 protein. Found here are some 130,000 distinct CDR3 sequences, about 10% of them singletons; the top ten hold around 4.1%. Sequences were obtained from blood, either unsorted or a sorted T cell fraction (not recorded which). These receptors all stem from a female donor with ankylosing spondylitis or in good health (not recorded which).

A remark on this clonotype: A much more abundant neighbour one base away suggests this may be a read error. The rearrangement uses TRBV7-2 and TRBJ2-1; D ambiguous. Trimming removed 4 bases at V and 7 bases at J, with 17 bases between. The CDR3 runs to 15 residues. CDR1 and CDR2 from the germline V gene are SGHTA and FQGNSA. The CDR3 sequence is CASSSLAGPLNEQFF. The CDR3 nucleotides are TGTGCCAGCAGCTCACTGGCTGGGCCCCTAAATGAGCAGTTCTTC.

Points on this clonotype: Sequence at one end of the junction differs from germline and may be a read error. J is TRBJ1-1 and V is TRBV10-3, with D tentatively TRBD1 (6 bases). The CDR3 consists of 13 residues. Germline-derived CDR1 and CDR2 are ENHRY and SYGVKD. The CDR3 bases are TGTACCATCACCGCGACAGGGAACACTGAAGCTTTCTTT. It yields the protein CTITATGNTEAFF.